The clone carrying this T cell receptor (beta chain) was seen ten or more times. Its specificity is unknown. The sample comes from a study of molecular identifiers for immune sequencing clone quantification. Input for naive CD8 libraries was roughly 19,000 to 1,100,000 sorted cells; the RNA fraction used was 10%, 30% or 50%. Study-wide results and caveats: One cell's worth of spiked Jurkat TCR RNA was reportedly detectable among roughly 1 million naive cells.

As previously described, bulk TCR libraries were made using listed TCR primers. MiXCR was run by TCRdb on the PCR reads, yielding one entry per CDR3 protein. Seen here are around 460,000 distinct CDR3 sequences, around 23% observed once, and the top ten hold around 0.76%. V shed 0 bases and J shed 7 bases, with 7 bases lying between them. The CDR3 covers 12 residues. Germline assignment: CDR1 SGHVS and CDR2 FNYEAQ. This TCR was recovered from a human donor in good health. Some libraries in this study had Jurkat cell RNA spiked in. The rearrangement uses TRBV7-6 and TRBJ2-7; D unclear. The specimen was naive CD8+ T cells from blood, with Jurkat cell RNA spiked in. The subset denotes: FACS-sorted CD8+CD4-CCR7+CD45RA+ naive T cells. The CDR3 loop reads CASSLAGHEQYF. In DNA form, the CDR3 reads TGTGCCAGCAGCTTAGCAGGTCATGAGCAGTACTTC.